The entry below describes one T cell receptor (beta chain). Both subsets, CD45RA+ naive and CD45RA-negative memory, were split from the CD4+ cells. The CDR3 length is 14 residues. The germline gives CDR1 MNHNY, CDR2 SVGAGI (reference sequence). The V end lost 4 bases, the J end lost 5 bases, and 12 bases lay between the germline ends. This entry is derived from a study of shared clonotypes between healthy human individuals. Profiling relied on immunoSEQ multiplex PCR, and the TCRdb table lists in-frame clones only, not all of them. The sample has a few million clones, roughly 93% seen once. V usage is TRBV6-6 and J usage is TRBJ1-5, with D uncertain. This receptor was taken from a man aged 18 to 30 in good health. Some clones in this sample may be carry-over from other donors' samples. Sequences were obtained from naive CD4+ T cells from PBMCs. As to subset: CD45RA+ positively selected. The CDR3: CASSSSRDYQPQHF. The DNA of the CDR3 is TGTGCCAGCAGTTCCTCGCGGGATTATCAGCCCCAGCATTTT.